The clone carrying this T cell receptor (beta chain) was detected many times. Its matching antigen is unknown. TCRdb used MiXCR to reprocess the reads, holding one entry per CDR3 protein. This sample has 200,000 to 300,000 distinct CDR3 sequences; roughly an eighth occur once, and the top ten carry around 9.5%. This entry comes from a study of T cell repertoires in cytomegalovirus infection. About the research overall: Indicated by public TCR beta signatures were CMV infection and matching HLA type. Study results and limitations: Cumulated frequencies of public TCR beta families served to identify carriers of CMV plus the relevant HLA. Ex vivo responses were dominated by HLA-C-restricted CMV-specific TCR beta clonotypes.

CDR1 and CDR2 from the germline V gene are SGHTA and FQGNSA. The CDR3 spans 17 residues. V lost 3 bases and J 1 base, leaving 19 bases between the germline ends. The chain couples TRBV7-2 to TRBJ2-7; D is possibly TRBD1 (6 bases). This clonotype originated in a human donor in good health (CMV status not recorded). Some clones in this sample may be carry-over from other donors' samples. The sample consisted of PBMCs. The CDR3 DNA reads TGTGCCAGCAGCTTTCCACAGGGCCGGTTAATTTCCTACGAGCAGTACTTC. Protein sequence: CASSFPQGRLISYEQYF.